This TCR beta chain came from a study of blood T cell repertoires in COVID-19. As handled by the study authors: Nucleated cell number was recorded as an estimate derived from reference gene primer amplification. TCRdb's copy holds only in-frame clones and misses some; the assay was immunoSEQ multiplex PCR. The V and J calls and clone size were taken over from that table, and D and trimming were inferred from the DNA. Of roughly 500,000 clones listed, 75% to 90% are singletons. The CDR3 length is 19 residues. V gave up 4 bases and J gave up 2 bases; unmatched junction bases: 17. Per the germline V gene, CDR1 is SGHTA and CDR2 is FQGTGA.

The TCR comes from a human donor in a cohort sampled during active COVID-19. The chain carries TRBV7-3 and TRBJ2-7, with 10 positions matching TRBD1. The material sequenced was peripheral blood. The chain's CDR3 is CASSWTTTGGTYLPYEQYF. The CDR3 DNA reads TGTGCCAGCAGCTGGACTACGACAGGGGGCACTTACCTCCCCTACGAGCAGTACTTC.